The next 20 T cell receptor beta chains were all read from a single sample in a study of cytomegalovirus exposure and HLA in healthy donors. Primers: 60 Vbeta forward and 13 Jbeta reverse. Here immunoSEQ multiplex PCR was the method, and the copy in TCRdb shows in-frame clones only, minus some. The sample records around 100,000 clones, around 79% being singletons. Material: PBMCs. All receptors come from a male donor in good health and CMV-seropositive.

This clone was observed a handful of times. The rearrangement links TRBV5-5 to TRBJ2-5, with 8 bases aligning to TRBD1. The V gene end was trimmed by 0 bases and the J gene end by 4 bases; junction bases not matched to a gene: 2. The germline V gene encodes CDR1 SGHKS and CDR2 YYEKEE (reference sequence). This CDR3 has 14 amino acids. In nucleotides, the CDR3 is TGTGCCAGCAGCTTGGCCGGACAGGGAGAGACCCAGTACTTC. Amino acid sequence: CASSLAGQGETQYF.

This sequence joins TRBV4-2 and TRBJ2-7; TRBD1 might be the D (6 bases). V lost 0 bases, J lost 7 bases, and 16 bases lay in between. CDR3 length: 15 residues. The germline CDR1 and CDR2 sequences are LGHNA and YNFKEQ. CDR3 in amino acids: CASSQDPRTQGEQYF. CDR3 DNA: TGTGCCAGCAGCCAAGACCCGAGGACCCAGGGGGAGCAGTACTTC.

A single count supports this clone. The chain carries TRBV6-5 and TRBJ2-5, with D possibly being TRBD1 (6 bases). V lost 6 bases and J 0 bases, leaving 11 bases between the germline ends. The CDR3 loop spans 14 amino acids. CDR1 is MNHEY and CDR2 is SVGAGI in the germline V gene. This CDR3 reads CASRLGQNQETQYF. Here the CDR3 DNA reads TGTGCCAGCAGGCTCGGACAGAACCAAGAGACCCAGTACTTC.

This clone was counted a single time. J is TRBJ2-5 and V is TRBV6-6; D perhaps matches TRBD1 (5 bases). Germline CDR1 reads MNHNY; CDR2 reads SVGAGI (reference sequence). Between the trimmed V and J ends, which lost 4 bases and 2 bases, there was a span of 8 bases. CDR3 length: 13 residues. The CDR3 loop is CASSSRVQETQYF. CDR3 in DNA: TGTGCCAGCAGTTCCAGGGTACAAGAGACCCAGTACTTC.

The V gene is TRBV2, the J gene TRBJ2-7; 7 bases line up with TRBD1. The CDR3 has 15 residues. Germline V gene sequence: CDR1 SNHLY, CDR2 FYNNEI. V was pared by 0 bases and J by 5 bases, with 7 bases of the junction left unmatched. The CDR3: CASSEAGTVFNEQYF. Written as DNA, the CDR3 is TGTGCCAGCAGTGAAGCGGGGACAGTTTTTAACGAGCAGTACTTC.

V gene TRBV5-6 combines with J gene TRBJ2-6, with 7 bases fitting TRBD2. Germline assignment: CDR1 SGHDT and CDR2 YYEEEE. Unmatched junction bases numbered 0, after V lost 4 bases and J lost 2 bases. The CDR3 length is 14 residues. CDR3 loop: CASSGLAGANVLTF. CDR3 nucleotides: TGTGCCAGCAGCGGACTAGCTGGGGCCAACGTCCTGACTTTC.

Only a few counts were recorded for this clone. The CDR3 protein is CASSLEGQGADEQYF. The CDR3 DNA is TGCGCCAGCAGCTTGGAGGGACAGGGGGCTGACGAGCAGTACTTC. The V call is TRBV5-1, the J call TRBJ2-7; 12 nucleotides agree with TRBD1. J lost 5 bases, V lost 0 bases, and 3 bases had no gene match. Germline CDR1 is SGHRS and CDR2 is YFSETQ. The CDR3 runs 15 residues.

This chain joins TRBV7-9 and TRBJ2-5, with TRBD1 matching over 9 bases. The J call may be incorrect, as the DNA end agrees better with TRBJ2-7. The length of the CDR3 is 15 residues. Germline V gene data show CDR1 as SEHNR and CDR2 as FQNEAQ (reference sequence). The CDR3 bases are TGTGCCAGCAGCCCCGGACAGGGGACAAACTACGAGCAGTACTTC. It is translated as CASSPGQGTNYEQYF.

This sequence joins TRBV29-1 and TRBJ2-3; the D is unclear. This CDR3 is built from 11 residues. Per the germline V gene, CDR1 is SQVTM and CDR2 is ANQGSEA. Trimming took off 6 bases at V and 6 bases at J, with 10 bases between the two ends. The chain's CDR3 is CSVVTRDTQYF. The CDR3 DNA reads as TGCAGCGTCGTGACCAGGGATACGCAGTATTTT.

The V call is TRBV19, the J call TRBJ1-5, with TRBD1 matching 7 bases. This CDR3 spans 16 amino acids. V was pared by 6 bases and J by 2 bases, with 10 bases of the junction left unmatched. From germline, CDR1 is LNHDA and CDR2 SQIVND (reference sequence). The CDR3 loop reads CASSAQGGVGNQPQHF. CDR3 DNA: TGTGCCAGTAGCGCTCAGGGGGGAGTGGGCAATCAGCCCCAGCATTTT.

Only a few counts were recorded for this clone. Written as DNA, the CDR3 is TGTGCCAGCAATACCTACTCCTACAGGGGCGGCTCCTACGAGCAGTACTTC. Its translation is CASNTYSYRGGSYEQYF. The rearrangement joins TRBV5-6 to TRBJ2-7; TRBD1 matches 7 bases. Germline V gives CDR1 SGHDT, CDR2 YYEEEE. Germline trimming cut 6 bases from V and 0 bases from J; bases unmatched to any gene: 15. The CDR3 length is 17 residues.

This chain links TRBV10-3 with TRBJ1-4; no reliable D call. The CDR3 consists of 17 residues. The V end lost 0 bases, the J end lost 8 bases, and 19 bases lay between the germline ends. Germline CDR1 reads ENHRY; CDR2 reads SYGVKD. CDR3 loop: CAISESGDEGIKEKLFF. The CDR3 DNA sequence: TGTGCCATCAGTGAGTCTGGGGATGAGGGCATTAAGGAAAAACTGTTTTTT.

The chain has TRBV27 and TRBJ2-5; D is uncertain. This CDR3 comprises 14 residues. Between the trimmed V and J ends, which lost 3 bases and 2 bases, there was a span of 10 bases. CDR1 and CDR2 (germline): MNHEY, SMNVEV (reference sequence). CDR3 in amino acids: CASSFVADQETQYF. CDR3 coding DNA: TGTGCCAGCAGTTTTGTGGCAGATCAAGAGACCCAGTACTTC.

The chain uses TRBV29-1 and TRBJ1-3; no clear D. Germline V lookup: CDR1 SQVTM, CDR2 ANQGSEA. V shed 7 bases and J shed 0 bases, with 10 bases lying between them. The CDR3 spans 13 residues. CDR3 nucleotides: TGCAGCGCCCTGGAGGGCTCTGGAAACACCATATATTTT. This sequence encodes CSALEGSGNTIYF.

This clone was seen once. DNA of the CDR3: TGTGCCAGCAGTGCCTACAGGGGGGAGACCCAGTACTTC. It translates to CASSAYRGETQYF. The V and J genes are TRBV27 and TRBJ2-5; 8 nucleotides line up with TRBD1. Losses at the gene ends were 5 bases for V and 5 bases for J; bases not matched to a gene: 4. CDR1 MNHEY and CDR2 SMNVEV come from the germline V gene (reference sequence). The CDR3 loop spans 13 amino acids.

The chain has TRBV30 and TRBJ1-6; D not certain. Germline CDR1 is GTSNPN and CDR2 is SVGIG (reference sequence). This CDR3 has 19 amino acids. The V end lost 4 bases, the J end lost 0 bases, and 22 bases lay between the germline ends. CDR3 nucleotide sequence: TGTGCCTGGACTACCTTTGAGGGCAGGATAGGCTCCTATAATTCACCCCTCCACTTT. Amino acid sequence: CAWTTFEGRIGSYNSPLHF.

This clone came up a few times. The rearrangement joins TRBV30 to TRBJ2-3; possible D gene TRBD2, 5 bases. The CDR3 covers 14 residues. Per germline, CDR1 GTSNPN and CDR2 SVGIG (reference sequence). V shed 2 bases and J shed 2 bases, with 11 bases lying between them. The CDR3 loop is CAWSIIRDTDTQYF. Written as DNA, the CDR3 is TGTGCCTGGAGTATAATCCGGGACACAGATACGCAGTATTTT.

This chain uses TRBV28 with TRBJ2-2; 15 bases agree with TRBD2. Trimming removed 5 bases from V and 0 bases from J; junction bases left unmatched: 7. This CDR3 is built from 19 residues. The germline gives CDR1 MDHEN, CDR2 SYDVKM. The CDR3 bases are TGTGCCAGCAGTGCGCCGGGACTAGCGGGGGGACCGAACACCGGGGAGCTGTTTTTT. This sequence encodes CASSAPGLAGGPNTGELFF.

The chain employs TRBV5-1 and TRBJ2-6; 7 positions match TRBD1. Trimming removed 5 bases from V and 1 base from J; junction bases left unmatched: 21. This CDR3 spans 21 amino acids. Germline V gene data show CDR1 as SGHRS and CDR2 as YFSETQ. The CDR3 DNA reads TGCGCCAGCAGTTTTAAGAGCCTACCGGGACAGCAAGAATCTGGGGCCAACGTCCTGACTTTC. This encodes CASSFKSLPGQQESGANVLTF.

This clone has a handful of counts. The V and J genes are TRBV25-1 and TRBJ2-1, with 13 positions matching TRBD2. The trim removed 2 bases at V and 1 base at J, leaving 5 bases unmatched. The V gene's germline CDR1 is MGHDK and CDR2 SYGVNS. The CDR3 consists of 18 residues. CDR3 in DNA: TGTGCCAGCAGTGAAGGGACTAGCGGGGACCAATCCTACAATGAGCAGTTCTTC. As protein: CASSEGTSGDQSYNEQFF.